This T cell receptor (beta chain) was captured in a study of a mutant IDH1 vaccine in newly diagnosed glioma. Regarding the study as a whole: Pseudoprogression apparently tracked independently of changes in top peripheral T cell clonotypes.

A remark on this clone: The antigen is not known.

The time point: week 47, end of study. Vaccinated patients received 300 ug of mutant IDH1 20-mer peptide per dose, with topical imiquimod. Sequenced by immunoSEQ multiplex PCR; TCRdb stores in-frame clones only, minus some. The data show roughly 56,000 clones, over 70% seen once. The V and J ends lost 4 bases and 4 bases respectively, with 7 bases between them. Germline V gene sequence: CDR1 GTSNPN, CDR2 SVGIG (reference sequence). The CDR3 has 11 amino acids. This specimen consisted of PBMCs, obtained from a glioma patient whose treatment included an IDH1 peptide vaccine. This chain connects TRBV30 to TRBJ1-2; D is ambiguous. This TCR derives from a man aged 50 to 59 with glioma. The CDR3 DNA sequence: TGTGCCTGGAAGCTTTCCTATGGCTACACCTTC. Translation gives CAWKLSYGYTF.